This T cell receptor beta chain was obtained from a study of blood T cell repertoires in COVID-19. Background on the study: From T cells, B-cell-depleted T cells, or PBMCs came the material, which was cDNA or gDNA.

The authors' processing: Estimates of nucleated cell counts were drawn from the amplification of reference gene primers. The protocol was immunoSEQ multiplex PCR, while the TCRdb copy is restricted to in-frame clones and leaves out a portion. The DNA was the basis for D and trimming; V, J and clone size are from that table. Among 100,000 to 150,000 clones listed, roughly 90% were seen once. Germline assignment: CDR1 SGHNT and CDR2 YYREEE (reference sequence). V shed 4 bases, J shed 8 bases, and the junction held 6 bases outside the gene matches. CDR3 length equals 15 residues. Specimen: peripheral blood. The chain carries TRBV5-4 and TRBJ2-1, with TRBD2 identical over 13 bases. The TCR originated in a man in his forties or fifties with active or convalescent COVID-19. The CDR3: CASSIRLAGGHEQFF. DNA for the CDR3: TGTGCCAGCAGCATCCGACTAGCGGGAGGTCATGAGCAGTTCTTC.